These 30 T cell receptor beta chains were all obtained from the same sample, sequenced in a study of blood T cell repertoires in COVID-19 (dated by TCRdb to 2018 to 2020). The library was prepared using the immunoSEQ multiplex PCR assay. In its TCRdb copy, this immuneACCESS table keeps in-frame sequences only and misses some clones. Where compared with another copy, unresolved V genes explain less than half of these, and the others have no known cause. This sample holds approximately 300,000 clones; about 84% were observed only once. The ten most abundant clones make up 1.6% of the sample. The specimen sequenced was peripheral blood. The receptors were sampled from a woman between 50 and 59 years old with acute or convalescent COVID-19.

V gene TRBV6-5 combines with J gene TRBJ1-4, with 9 bases identical to TRBD1. In germline, CDR1 is MNHEY, CDR2 SVGAGI. The CDR3 sequence is 13 residues long. V shed 6 bases, J shed 7 bases, and the junction held 3 bases outside the gene matches. The CDR3 sequence: CASRRGQGEKLFF. The CDR3 bases are TGTGCCAGCAGGAGGGGACAGGGTGAAAAACTGTTTTTT.

The genes are TRBV24-1 and TRBJ2-5, with 7 bases lining up with TRBD2. V lost 4 bases and J lost 10; bases outside the gene matches: 11. From germline, CDR1 is KGHDR and CDR2 SFDVKD. CDR3 length: 14 residues. For the CDR3, the DNA is TGTGCCACCAGTGACAGCGGGACTCTTGACGACCAGTACTTC. It is translated as CATSDSGTLDDQYF.

The V call is TRBV28, the J call TRBJ2-4; 8 nucleotides match TRBD2. CDR3 length: 15 amino acids. In germline, CDR1 is MDHEN, CDR2 SYDVKM. Unmatched junction bases numbered 16, after V lost 3 bases and J lost 15 bases. The CDR3: CASSLLTSGTSRVYF. The CDR3 DNA reads TGTGCCAGCAGTTTGCTAACCTCTGGGACTAGTCGAGTGTACTTC.

This sequence joins TRBV29-1 and TRBJ1-3, with TRBD1 matching 11 bases. The CDR3 extends over 13 amino acids. The junction had 5 bases not matched to a gene; V was cut back by 4 bases and J by 9 bases. Looked up from germline, CDR1 is SQVTM and CDR2 is ANQGSEA. CDR3 sequence (DNA): TGCAGCGTTGTGGGACAGGGGGTAGGCACCATATATTTT. Protein sequence: CSVVGQGVGTIYF.

This clone was counted only a few times. This specimen includes other DNA sequences encoding the same CDR3. The chain joins TRBV29-1 to TRBJ2-7; 8 nucleotides agree with TRBD1. The CDR3 is made up of 12 amino acids. Unmatched junction bases numbered 3, after V lost 6 bases and J lost 2 bases. Per germline, CDR1 SQVTM and CDR2 ANQGSEA. The CDR3 bases are TGCAGCGTCGGACAGGGAGCCTACGAGCAGTACTTC. Amino acid sequence: CSVGQGAYEQYF.

V and J are TRBV28 and TRBJ1-5; 9 nucleotides align to TRBD1. This CDR3 comprises 15 residues. Looked up from germline, CDR1 is MDHEN and CDR2 is SYDVKM. V dropped 6 bases and J dropped 3; count of bases not matched to a gene: 6. CDR3 sequence (DNA): TGTGCCAGCAGCGCCGGGGACAGGGTCAATCAGCCCCAGCATTTT. It specifies CASSAGDRVNQPQHF.

The rearrangement links TRBV19 to TRBJ2-2, with D possibly matching TRBD1 (5 bases). The germline gives CDR1 LNHDA, CDR2 SQIVND (reference sequence). V lost 1 base, J lost 0 bases, and 27 bases lay in between. The length of the CDR3 is 22 residues. The CDR3, as DNA: TGTGCCAGTAGTATAGGAACAGGCCGATTCCTCTCCCCTTACCCGAACACCGGGGAGCTGTTTTTT. Its protein is CASSIGTGRFLSPYPNTGELFF.

V is TRBV7-2 and J is TRBJ2-7, with D tentatively TRBD2 (6 bases). Germline V gene data show CDR1 as SGHTA and CDR2 as FQGNSA. V shed 3 bases and J shed 1 base, with 10 bases lying between them. CDR3 length: 14 amino acids. The CDR3 DNA reads as TGTGCCAGCAGCTTTAGCGGCTGGTCCTACGAGCAGTACTTC. This codes for CASSFSGWSYEQYF.

The rearrangement links TRBV5-5 to TRBJ2-7, with TRBD2 as a possible D gene (5 bases). The germline V gene has CDR1 SGHKS and CDR2 YYEKEE (reference sequence). CDR3 size: 14 residues. V was pared by 1 base and J by 0 bases, with 8 bases between. This chain's CDR3 is CASSLIASSYEQYF. The CDR3 nucleotides are TGTGCCAGCAGCTTGATAGCGTCCTCCTACGAGCAGTACTTC.

The rearrangement links TRBV19 to TRBJ2-1; 12 positions match TRBD2. This CDR3 comprises 19 residues. Per germline, CDR1 LNHDA and CDR2 SQIVND (reference sequence). V gave up 3 bases and J gave up 0 bases; unmatched junction bases: 9. Here the CDR3 reads CASSITPSGRASSYNEQFF. The CDR3 coding sequence is TGTGCCAGTAGTATTACTCCTAGCGGGAGGGCCAGCTCCTACAATGAGCAGTTCTTC. Full variable domain (remainder filled in from reference TRBV19 and TRBJ2-1): DGGITQSPKYLFRKEGQNVTLSCEQNLNHDAMYWYRQDPGQGLRLIYYSQIVNDFQKGDIAEGYSVSREKKESFPLTVTSAQKNPTAFYLCASSITPSGRASSYNEQFFGPGTRLTVL.

The gene calls are TRBV27 and TRBJ2-7; TRBD2 matches 10 bases. Trimming cost V 6 bases and J 5 bases; bases outside gene matches: 13. Germline V gene sequence: CDR1 MNHEY, CDR2 SMNVEV (reference sequence). The CDR3 has 16 residues. CDR3 amino acids: CASSSSGRALHNEQYF. In nucleotides, the CDR3 is TGTGCCAGCAGCTCGAGCGGGAGGGCCCTCCACAACGAGCAGTACTTC.

The chain employs TRBV28 and TRBJ2-1, with 12 bases matching TRBD2. The CDR3 spans 15 residues. V lost 6 bases, J lost 7 bases, and 7 bases stayed unmatched. The germline CDR1 and CDR2 sequences are MDHEN and SYDVKM. CDR3 in amino acids: CASSTGTSGLNEQFF. The CDR3 DNA reads as TGTGCCAGCAGCACCGGGACTAGCGGGCTGAATGAGCAGTTCTTC.

This chain connects TRBV4-2 to TRBJ2-5, with 8 bases fitting TRBD2. V lost 1 base, J lost 3 bases, and 4 bases stayed unmatched. The CDR3 totals 15 residues. Germline V lookup: CDR1 LGHNA, CDR2 YNFKEQ. As DNA, the CDR3 is TGTGCCAGCAGCCAAGTAGGACTAGCCGAAGAGACCCAGTACTTC. Translation gives CASSQVGLAEETQYF.

V usage is TRBV28 and J usage is TRBJ1-5, with TRBD1 identical over 9 bases. The CDR3 runs to 17 residues. The germline gives CDR1 MDHEN, CDR2 SYDVKM. The trim removed 6 bases at V and 0 bases at J, leaving 9 bases unmatched. CDR3 sequence reads: CASSSPGQGYSNQPQHF. CDR3 DNA: TGTGCCAGCAGCTCTCCGGGACAGGGATATAGCAATCAGCCCCAGCATTTT.

This chain joins TRBV9 and TRBJ2-1; 7 nucleotides line up with TRBD1. This CDR3 is built from 16 residues. J gave up 0 bases and V 0 bases, and 3 bases lay outside the gene matches. Germline values: CDR1 SGDLS, CDR2 YYNGEE. CDR3 region: CASSVVGDSSYNEQFF. CDR3 DNA: TGTGCCAGCAGCGTAGTGGGGGACAGCTCCTACAATGAGCAGTTCTTC.

In its sample, this clone was seen a few times. The chain is built from TRBV7-9 and TRBJ1-1; D is ambiguous. CDR3 length equals 13 residues. V was trimmed by 3 bases and J by 4 bases, leaving 9 bases between them. Germline CDR1 SEHNR, CDR2 FQNEAQ (reference sequence). The CDR3 DNA follows: TGTGCCAGCAGCTTCGTGGAGGGCACTGAAGCTTTCTTT. It translates to CASSFVEGTEAFF. Supplemented by reference TRBV7-9 and TRBJ1-1, the full variable domain reads DTGVSQNPRHKITKRGQNVTFRCDPISEHNRLYWYRQTLGQGPEFLTYFQNEAQLEKSRLLSDRFSAERPKGSFSTLEIQRTEQGDSAMYLCASSFVEGTEAFFGQGTRLTVV.

The rearrangement uses TRBV2 and TRBJ1-2, with 7 bases that match TRBD1. CDR3 length: 11 amino acids. Germline CDR1 and CDR2: SNHLY and FYNNEI. The trim removed 6 bases at V and 10 bases at J, leaving 5 bases unmatched. CDR3 nucleotides: TGTGCCAGCAGCCCCACAGGGGACTACACCTTC. This translates into CASSPTGDYTF.

The chain employs TRBV11-2 and TRBJ2-4, with D hard to call. The CDR3 sequence is 14 residues long. Between the trimmed V and J ends, which lost 1 base and 4 bases, there was a span of 8 bases. CDR1 and CDR2 (germline): SGHAT, FQNNGV. The CDR3 DNA follows: TGTGCCAGCAGCTTAGCAGTCGCTAAAAACATTCAGTACTTC. Amino acid sequence: CASSLAVAKNIQYF.

The chain employs TRBV6-5 and TRBJ2-5; 9 bases are shared with TRBD2. This CDR3 has 15 residues. Germline-derived CDR1 and CDR2 are MNHEY and SVGAGI. With V trimmed by 0 bases and J by 5 bases, 4 bases remained unmatched. Here the CDR3 reads CASSYSAGGLETQYF. The CDR3 DNA follows: TGTGCCAGCAGTTACTCGGCGGGAGGGTTGGAGACCCAGTACTTC.

The J gene is TRBJ2-2, the V gene TRBV9, with TRBD1 matching 8 bases. CDR1 SGDLS and CDR2 YYNGEE come from the germline V gene. The CDR3 loop spans 17 amino acids. V shed 2 bases, J shed 7 bases, and the junction held 13 bases outside the gene matches. Here the CDR3 reads CASSVDPPGGAIGELFF. In nucleotides, the CDR3 is TGTGCCAGCAGCGTCGACCCACCAGGGGGCGCGATCGGGGAGCTGTTTTTT. The whole variable domain, remainder taken from reference TRBV9 and TRBJ2-2, is DSGVTQTPKHLITATGQRVTLRCSPRSGDLSVYWYQQSLDQGLQFLIQYYNGEERAKGNILERFSAQQFPDLHSELNLSSLELGDSALYFCASSVDPPGGAIGELFFGEGSRLTVL.

V usage is TRBV6-5 and J usage is TRBJ1-2, with D maybe TRBD1 (6 bases). Germline V gene sequence: CDR1 MNHEY, CDR2 SVGAGI. This CDR3 is built from 14 residues. Trimming stripped 7 bases from V and 7 bases from J, with 19 bases between. The CDR3 protein is CASTIQGEVAGYTF. CDR3 coding DNA: TGTGCCAGCACCATACAGGGAGAAGTGGCTGGCTACACCTTC.

The chain couples TRBV30 to TRBJ1-2, with D unclear. CDR1 is GTSNPN, CDR2 SVGIG, per germline (reference sequence). V shed 1 base and J shed 3 bases, with 12 bases lying between them. CDR3 length equals 14 residues. The CDR3 loop reads CAWSGTALDYGYTF. CDR3 sequence (DNA): TGTGCCTGGAGTGGCACCGCGCTGGACTATGGCTACACCTTC.

The V gene is TRBV5-1, the J gene TRBJ2-7; no reliable D call. Germline CDR1 SGHRS, CDR2 YFSETQ. The germline V and J ends were trimmed by 2 bases and 1 base, with 10 bases remaining between them. CDR3 size: 14 residues. CDR3 sequence (DNA): TGCGCCAGCAGCTTTAGCTCCACTTCCTACGAGCAGTACTTC. It codes for CASSFSSTSYEQYF. The full variable domain, completed using reference TRBV5-1 and TRBJ2-7, is KAGVTQTPRYLIKTRGQQVTLSCSPISGHRSVSWYQQTPGQGLQFLFEYFSETQRNKGNFPGRFSGRQFSNSRSEMNVSTLELGDSALYLCASSFSSTSYEQYFGPGTRLTVT.

The chain combines TRBV5-1 with TRBJ2-2; tentatively, D is TRBD2 (7 bases). CDR3 length: 16 amino acids. CDR1 and CDR2 from the germline V gene are SGHRS and YFSETQ. The CDR3 spells CATDGGLAANTGELFF. The CDR3 DNA reads as TGCGCTACCGACGGGGGGCTAGCGGCGAACACCGGGGAGCTGTTTTTT.

V is TRBV28 and J is TRBJ2-6; unclear D gene. The CDR3 sequence is 15 residues long. Between the trimmed V and J ends, which lost 8 bases and 1 base, there was a span of 12 bases. Per the germline V gene, CDR1 is MDHEN and CDR2 is SYDVKM. DNA of the CDR3: TGTGCCAGCCCCAGACACCTTTCTGGGGCCAACGTCCTGACTTTC. As protein: CASPRHLSGANVLTF. Using reference TRBV28 and TRBJ2-6 for the parts outside the CDR3, the full variable domain is DVKVTQSSRYLVKRTGEKVFLECVQDMDHENMFWYRQDPGLGLRLIYFSYDVKMKEKGDIPEGYSVSREKKERFSLILESASTNQTSMYLCASPRHLSGANVLTFGAGSRLTVL.

The V and J genes are TRBV7-2 and TRBJ2-5; 8 bases line up with TRBD1. Germline V gene data show CDR1 as SGHTA and CDR2 as FQGNSA. Unmatched junction bases numbered 3, after V lost 2 bases and J lost 1 base. The CDR3 contains 15 residues. The CDR3 nucleotides read TGTGCCAGCAGCTTATTAGGGACAGGCCAAGAGACCCAGTACTTC. Translation gives CASSLLGTGQETQYF.

The V call is TRBV19, the J call TRBJ2-7, with a possible D match to TRBD1 (6 bases). The germline CDR1 and CDR2 sequences are LNHDA and SQIVND (reference sequence). CDR3 length equals 16 residues. The V gene lost 3 bases and the J gene lost 2 bases, with 17 bases spanning the gap. In nucleotides, the CDR3 is TGTGCCAGTAGTATGGGGGCTAGCAACCCCCCCTACGAGCAGTACTTC. Its protein is CASSMGASNPPYEQYF.

V is TRBV14 and J is TRBJ2-7; perhaps TRBD1 as D (6 bases). Germline V gene lookup returns CDR1 SGHDN and CDR2 FVKESK. The CDR3 spans 15 residues. Trimming took 1 base from V and 2 from J, leaving 12 bases between them. The DNA of the CDR3 is TGTGCCAGCAGCCAAGTACCCGGACAGACCTACGAGCAGTACTTC. Translation: CASSQVPGQTYEQYF.

J is TRBJ2-7 and V is TRBV19, with D possibly TRBD2 on 5 matching bases. Per the germline V gene, CDR1 is LNHDA and CDR2 is SQIVND (reference sequence). V was clipped by 0 bases and J by 5 bases, with 14 bases between them. The CDR3 consists of 15 residues. The CDR3 DNA follows: TGTGCCAGTAGTATAGATCACGGGGTCGGGGACGAGCAGTACTTC. Amino acids: CASSIDHGVGDEQYF.

The J gene is TRBJ2-6, the V gene TRBV14, with a possible D match to TRBD1 (5 bases). CDR1 SGHDN and CDR2 FVKESK come from the germline V gene. The CDR3 is 17 amino acids. V was clipped by 0 bases and J by 1 base, with 10 bases between them. DNA for the CDR3: TGTGCCAGCAGCCAAGAAGGGGTTACTTCTGGGGCCAACGTCCTGACTTTC. Translation: CASSQEGVTSGANVLTF.